This T cell receptor beta chain was documented in a study of T cell changes during pregnancy in multiple sclerosis. Clones were read by immunoSEQ multiplex PCR, and TCRdb kept only the in-frame ones, dropping some. The data hold over 55,000 clones, with roughly 93% observed a single time. Germline CDR1 LNHDA, CDR2 SQIVND (reference sequence). This CDR3 has 16 residues. The V gene end was trimmed by 1 base and the J gene end by 4 bases; junction bases not matched to a gene: 8. Source: peripheral blood, taken after pregnancy. The sequence was obtained from a female donor with multiple sclerosis, enrolled in a pregnancy study. The rearrangement joins TRBV19 to TRBJ2-7, with 9 bases lining up with TRBD2. The CDR3 is CASSIASGARVYEQYF. The DNA of the CDR3 is TGTGCCAGTAGTATAGCTAGCGGGGCGCGGGTGTACGAGCAGTACTTC.